This TCR beta chain was recorded in a study of blood T cell repertoires in COVID-19. Study background: Samples came from the United States, Italy and Spain, spanning acute and convalescent COVID-19. T cells, B-cell-depleted T cells, or PBMCs supplied cDNA or gDNA.

This CDR3 has 18 amino acids. Germline V gene sequence: CDR1 LGHDT, CDR2 YNNKEL (reference sequence). J was trimmed by 10 bases and V by 3 bases; bases with no gene match: 18. In the original processing: Reference gene primer amplification gave nucleated cell count estimates. Here immunoSEQ multiplex PCR was the method, and the copy in TCRdb shows in-frame clones only, minus some. The V and J calls and clone size are taken from that table; D and trimming were inferred from the DNA. The sample records more than 95,000 clones, approximately 81% being singletons. The sample comprised peripheral blood. The rearrangement links TRBV3-1 (or the pseudogene TRBV3-2) to TRBJ2-1; 10 bases are shared with TRBD2. This TCR came from a man aged 40-55 years with active or convalescent COVID-19. The CDR3 DNA is TGTGCCAGCAGCCACAACCCGCCTTACTCCAGCGGGAGGGGCGAGCAGTTCTTC. It specifies CASSHNPPYSSGRGEQFF.